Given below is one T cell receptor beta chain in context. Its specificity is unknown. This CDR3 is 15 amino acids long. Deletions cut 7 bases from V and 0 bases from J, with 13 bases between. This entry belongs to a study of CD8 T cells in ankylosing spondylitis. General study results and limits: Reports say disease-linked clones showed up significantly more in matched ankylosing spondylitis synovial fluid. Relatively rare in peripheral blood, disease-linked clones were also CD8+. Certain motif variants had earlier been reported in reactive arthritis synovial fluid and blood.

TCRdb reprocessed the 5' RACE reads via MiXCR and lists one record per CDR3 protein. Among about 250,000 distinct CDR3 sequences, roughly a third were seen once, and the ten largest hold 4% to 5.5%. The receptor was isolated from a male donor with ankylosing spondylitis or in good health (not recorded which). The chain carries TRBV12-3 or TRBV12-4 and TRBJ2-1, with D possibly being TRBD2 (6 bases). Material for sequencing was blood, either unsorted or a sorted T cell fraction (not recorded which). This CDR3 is CASTLGTFSYNEQFF. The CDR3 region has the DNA TGTGCCAGCACCCTTGGGACTTTCTCCTACAATGAGCAGTTCTTC.